What follows are 21 T cell receptor beta chains derived from one specimen sequenced in a study of shared clonotypes between healthy human individuals. Libraries were prepared by immunoSEQ multiplex PCR; TCRdb keeps only in-frame clonotypes and omits some of them. The sample shows roughly 1,500,000 clones, 98% of them seen only once. Source material: naive CD4+ T cells sorted from blood. The subset is: CD45RA+ positively selected. Every receptor here comes from a man in his thirties or forties in good health.

This sequence joins TRBV27 and TRBJ2-7, with TRBD1 identical over 8 bases. Germline V lookup: CDR1 MNHEY, CDR2 SMNVEV (reference sequence). The CDR3 covers 15 residues. V lost 5 bases to trimming and J lost 2 bases; unmatched junction nucleotides: 8. The CDR3 sequence: CASSPGTGRTYEQYF. Written as DNA, the CDR3 is TGTGCCAGCAGTCCCGGGACAGGACGCACCTACGAGCAGTACTTC.

The chain links TRBV7-9 to TRBJ2-7; TRBD2 aligns across 10 bases. The CDR3 is 18 residues long. CDR1 is SEHNR, CDR2 FQNEAQ, per germline (reference sequence). Trimming at V came to 4 bases and at J to 5 bases, leaving 17 bases not matched to a gene. CDR3 sequence (DNA): TGTGCCAGCAGCTCGTACGCAGGACTAGCGGCCCAGAACGACGAGCAGTACTTC. Residues: CASSSYAGLAAQNDEQYF.

This rearrangement joins TRBV5-6 to TRBJ2-2, with a possible D match to TRBD1 (5 bases). Trimming removed 0 bases from V and 6 bases from J, with 21 bases in between. CDR1 is SGHDT, CDR2 YYEEEE, per germline. The CDR3 totals 18 residues. CDR3 sequence reads: CASSLGKSETYRSGELFF. In DNA form, the CDR3 reads TGTGCCAGCAGCTTGGGAAAGTCCGAAACTTACAGGTCCGGGGAGCTGTTTTTT. The full variable domain, with the rest looked up from reference TRBV5-6 and TRBJ2-2, is DAGVTQSPTHLIKTRGQQVTLRCSPKSGHDTVSWYQQALGQGPQFIFQYYEEEERQRGNFPDRFSGHQFPNYSSELNVNALLLGDSALYLCASSLGKSETYRSGELFFGEGSRLTVL.

This clone was seen once. The gene calls are TRBV21-1 and TRBJ1-1. TRBV21-1 is given as a pseudogene. This CDR3 region has 14 residues. CDR3 nucleotides: TGTGCCAGCAGCGCAAAGGGCCACAACCTTGAAGCTTTCTTT. Translating it yields CASSAKGHNLEAFF.

On this clone: At the DNA level, this CDR3 is encoded by other sequences in the same sample as well. The chain is built from TRBV5-4 and TRBJ1-5, with D tentatively TRBD1 (5 bases). Germline V gene lookup returns CDR1 SGHNT and CDR2 YYREEE (reference sequence). This CDR3 is built from 13 residues. Trimming cost V 0 bases and J 4 bases, with 5 bases left between them. Here the CDR3 DNA reads TGTGCCAGCAGCTTGGACAGGAATCAGCCCCAGCATTTT. This gives the protein CASSLDRNQPQHF.

The J gene is TRBJ2-3, the V gene TRBV30, with 7 bases lining up with TRBD1. The CDR3 runs 14 residues. After removal of 3 bases from V and 4 bases from J, the junction contained 7 bases not matched to a gene. Germline V gives CDR1 GTSNPN, CDR2 SVGIG (reference sequence). The CDR3 reads CAWSLQGIPDTQYF. CDR3 DNA sequence: TGTGCCTGGAGCTTACAGGGGATCCCAGATACGCAGTATTTT.

The gene calls are TRBV7-8 and TRBJ1-4; D gene ambiguous. Germline CDR1 reads SGHVS; CDR2 reads FQNEAQ. V lost 4 bases to trimming and J lost 0 bases, with 12 bases between them. This CDR3 has 16 amino acids. CDR3 sequence reads: CASSSRRVTTNEKLFF. The CDR3 nucleotides are TGTGCCAGCAGCTCACGGAGGGTCACAACTAATGAAAAACTGTTTTTT.

The chain links TRBV7-2 to TRBJ2-3; tentative D call: TRBD2 (6 bases). CDR3 length equals 15 residues. Per the germline V gene, CDR1 is SGHTA and CDR2 is FQGNSA. V was clipped by 0 bases and J by 6 bases, with 13 bases between them. The CDR3 spells CASSLATRLGDTQYF. CDR3 nucleotide sequence: TGTGCCAGCAGCTTAGCGACTAGACTGGGGGATACGCAGTATTTT.

A remark on this clone: Different DNA sequences within this sample yield the same CDR3. This sequence joins TRBV30 and TRBJ1-5; no clear D. The CDR3 has 13 residues. CDR1 GTSNPN and CDR2 SVGIG come from the germline V gene (reference sequence). The germline V and J ends were trimmed by 0 bases and 5 bases, with 8 bases remaining between them. DNA for the CDR3: TGTGCCTGGAGTGTACAAGTGGATCAGCCCCAGCATTTT. Translation: CAWSVQVDQPQHF.

The V gene is TRBV4-1, the J gene TRBJ2-7; D is unclear. This CDR3 spans 17 amino acids. Germline V gives CDR1 MGHRA, CDR2 YSYEKL. Trimming left V 1 base short and J 6 bases short, with 22 bases between. In DNA form, the CDR3 reads TGCGCCAGCAGCCAAGTTCTATCTGGTCTACCCCAAGGCGAGCAGTACTTC. It yields the protein CASSQVLSGLPQGEQYF.

This clone appeared once. This rearrangement joins TRBV18 to TRBJ2-3, with D possibly matching TRBD2 (5 bases). CDR1 is KGHSH, CDR2 LQKENI, per germline. The germline V and J ends were trimmed by 6 bases and 6 bases, with 13 bases remaining between them. This CDR3 is 13 amino acids long. The CDR3 nucleotides are TGTGCCAGCTCCTCGGGGAGCGGTGATACGCAGTATTTT. Its translation: CASSSGSGDTQYF. Full variable domain (rest looked up from reference TRBV18 and TRBJ2-3): NAGVMQNPRHLVRRRGQEARLRCSPMKGHSHVYWYRQLPEEGLKFMVYLQKENIIDESGMPKERFSAEFPKEGPSILRIQQVVRGDSAAYFCASSSGSGDTQYFGPGTRLTVL.

This chain uses TRBV4-1 with TRBJ2-1, with D uncertain. V was pared by 4 bases and J by 3 bases, with 7 bases between. The V gene's germline CDR1 is MGHRA and CDR2 YSYEKL. The CDR3 extends over 13 amino acids. DNA of the CDR3: TGCGCCAGCAGCCGGCAGATCTACAATGAGCAGTTCTTC. It is translated as CASSRQIYNEQFF.

CDR3 coding DNA: TGTGCCAGCAGCCAGGAACGGCTCAGGAATGAGCAGTTCTTC. Protein product: CASSQERLRNEQFF. The V gene is TRBV4-2, the J gene TRBJ2-1, with no clear D. Germline CDR1 and CDR2: LGHNA and YNFKEQ. The CDR3 is 14 amino acids. V was pared by 3 bases and J by 7 bases, with 13 bases between.

The rearrangement links TRBV5-4 to TRBJ1-5; no definite D call. Germline V CDR1 and CDR2: SGHNT, YYREEE (reference sequence). With 3 bases removed from V and 2 bases from J, the gap between germline ends came to 12 bases. The CDR3 has 15 amino acids. The CDR3 DNA reads as TGTGCCAGCAGCTCAAATCCAGGAGGCAATCAGCCCCAGCATTTT. This codes for CASSSNPGGNQPQHF. Together with reference TRBV5-4 and TRBJ1-5, the CDR3 gives the full variable domain: ETGVTQSPTHLIKTRGQQVTLRCSSQSGHNTVSWYQQALGQGPQFIFQYYREEENGRGNFPPRFSGLQFPNYSSELNVNALELDDSALYLCASSSNPGGNQPQHFGDGTRLSIL.

J is TRBJ1-1 and V is TRBV27; D is uncertain. V was clipped by 0 bases and J by 0 bases, with 8 bases between them. Germline V gene sequence: CDR1 MNHEY, CDR2 SMNVEV (reference sequence). The CDR3 covers 15 residues. CDR3 in DNA: TGTGCCAGCAGTTTATCGTACACTTTGAACACTGAAGCTTTCTTT. Translating gives CASSLSYTLNTEAFF.

The chain joins TRBV6-6 to TRBJ2-7, with 9 nucleotides matching TRBD2. Germline lookup yields CDR1 MNHNY and CDR2 SVGAGI (reference sequence). CDR3 length equals 15 residues. Unmatched junction bases numbered 10, after V lost 5 bases and J lost 5 bases. CDR3 amino acids: CASSPVGLAGNEQYF. Here the CDR3 DNA reads TGTGCCAGCAGTCCGGTCGGGCTAGCGGGAAACGAGCAGTACTTC.

V is TRBV9 and J is TRBJ1-4; the D is unclear. Looked up from germline, CDR1 is SGDLS and CDR2 is YYNGEE. Trimming shortened V by 0 bases and J by 8 bases, and 14 bases separated the two germline ends. This CDR3 region has 15 residues. CDR3 in DNA: TGTGCCAGCAGCGTAGATGTTAGGGATGGGGAAAAACTGTTTTTT. Residues: CASSVDVRDGEKLFF.

The chain uses TRBV7-8 and TRBJ1-5; D not resolved. The CDR3 spans 12 residues. V was pared by 1 base and J by 6 bases, with 4 bases between. Germline CDR1 and CDR2: SGHVS and FQNEAQ. The CDR3 reads CASSLGRQPQHF. Here the CDR3 DNA reads TGTGCCAGCAGCTTAGGACGTCAGCCCCAGCATTTT.

There are a few counts of this clone. Within the sample, other DNA sequences also encode this same CDR3. The chain employs TRBV7-9 and TRBJ2-7; D is unclear. V lost 1 base to trimming and J lost 4 bases, with 2 bases between them. CDR1 is SEHNR, CDR2 FQNEAQ, per germline (reference sequence). CDR3 length: 11 amino acids. The CDR3 sequence: CASSLEYEQYF. As DNA, the CDR3 is TGTGCCAGCAGCTTAGAATACGAGCAGTACTTC.

Of note for this clone: The same CDR3 is also encoded by other DNA sequences in this sample. V is TRBV5-1 and J is TRBJ2-7; 9 nucleotides line up with TRBD1. The germline V gene encodes CDR1 SGHRS and CDR2 YFSETQ. Trimming at V came to 0 bases and at J to 2 bases, leaving 3 bases not matched to a gene. The CDR3 loop spans 15 amino acids. The CDR3 protein is CASSLVTGGTYEQYF. CDR3 in DNA: TGCGCCAGCAGCTTGGTAACAGGGGGCACCTACGAGCAGTACTTC.

The V gene is TRBV12-5, the J gene TRBJ2-1; 7 positions agree with TRBD2. This CDR3 contains 15 residues. Germline-derived CDR1 and CDR2 are LGHNT and FRNRAP. The J segment lost 0 bases and the V segment lost 7 bases, leaving 6 bases of the junction unmatched. The CDR3 nucleotides are TGTGCTAGTGCTTCAGCGGGAAGCTCCTACAATGAGCAGTTCTTC. It yields the protein CASASAGSSYNEQFF.